One and the same sample provided the 29 T cell receptor beta chains below, sequenced in a study of shared clonotypes between healthy human individuals. CD8 cells classed as naive were CD45RO-negative and positively selected for CCR7, excluding terminally differentiated effector memory CD45RA+ cells. Assay used: immunoSEQ multiplex PCR; TCRdb lists only in-frame clones, some missing. The sample lists about 2.1 million clones; approximately 94% were seen once. Sequencing was performed on naive CD8+ T cells from PBMCs. All receptors derive from a man between 18 and 35 years old in good health. Some clones in this sample may be carry-over from other donors' samples.

This sequence joins TRBV5-8 and TRBJ2-3; 9 positions match TRBD1. CDR1 and CDR2 (germline): SGHTS, YDEGEE. The ends lost 2 bases at V and 2 bases at J; junction bases unmatched: 6. CDR3 length: 16 amino acids. As DNA, the CDR3 is TGTGCCAGCAGCTTAAACCGGGACAGGGCCACAGATACGCAGTATTTT. It yields the protein CASSLNRDRATDTQYF.

In the case of this clone: Other nucleotide sequences from this sample produce the same CDR3. This CDR3 is CASSYRGDYEQYF. DNA for the CDR3: TGTGCCAGTAGTTACAGGGGTGACTACGAGCAGTACTTC. The chain carries TRBV19 and TRBJ2-7; 7 bases line up with TRBD1. The CDR3 is 13 amino acids. Looked up from germline, CDR1 is LNHDA and CDR2 is SQIVND (reference sequence). V was pared by 5 bases and J by 3 bases, with 4 bases of the junction left unmatched.

This clone was observed a single time. The same CDR3 arises from other DNA sequences in this sample as well. The chain is built from TRBV4-1 and TRBJ1-3; no clear D. Deletions cut 0 bases from V and 4 bases from J, with 10 bases between. This CDR3 is built from 15 residues. Germline lookup yields CDR1 MGHRA and CDR2 YSYEKL. The CDR3 region is CASSQDRGRGNTIYF. The CDR3 nucleotides are TGCGCCAGCAGCCAAGATCGCGGGCGCGGAAACACCATATATTTT.

This rearrangement joins TRBV7-3 to TRBJ2-2; TRBD2 agrees at 8 bases. Per the germline V gene, CDR1 is SGHTA and CDR2 is FQGTGA. There are 15 residues in the CDR3. V lost 4 bases, J lost 5 bases, and 6 bases stayed unmatched. CDR3 sequence (DNA): TGTGCCAGCAGCTCCCGGGGGGGCGGGACCGGGGAGCTGTTTTTT. As protein: CASSSRGGGTGELFF.

The chain couples TRBV5-4 to TRBJ2-7; D is unresolved. Germline V CDR1 and CDR2: SGHNT, YYREEE (reference sequence). V lost 1 base to trimming and J lost 0 bases, with 14 bases between them. This CDR3 has 16 amino acids. The CDR3 reads CASSLWPDMASYEQYF. CDR3 nucleotides: TGTGCCAGCAGCTTGTGGCCGGATATGGCCTCCTACGAGCAGTACTTC.

The rearrangement joins TRBV11-3 to TRBJ2-7; a weak D match, TRBD1 (6 bases). The CDR3 is 15 amino acids. Deletions cut 5 bases from V and 1 base from J, with 15 bases between. The germline V gene has CDR1 SGHNT and CDR2 YENEEA. This chain's CDR3 is CASSLTGISSYEQYF. CDR3 in DNA: TGTGCCAGCAGCCTTACAGGGATTTCATCCTACGAGCAGTACTTC.

The CDR3 region is CASSRRGGSVEQYF. The CDR3 DNA follows: TGTGCCAGCAGTAGACGAGGGGGGAGTGTCGAGCAGTACTTC. The chain is built from TRBV6-1 and TRBJ2-7; tentatively, D is TRBD1 or TRBD2 (6 bases each). Germline V gene sequence: CDR1 MNHNS, CDR2 SASEGT. The CDR3 consists of 14 residues. V dropped 5 bases and J dropped 6 bases, with 17 bases sitting between them.

The chain carries TRBV4-1 and TRBJ2-7, with 13 bases matching TRBD2. Per germline, CDR1 MGHRA and CDR2 YSYEKL. Unmatched junction bases numbered 12, after V lost 5 bases and J lost 2 bases. The CDR3 runs to 18 residues. CDR3 sequence reads: CASSAGTSGTSTTYEQYF. In nucleotides, the CDR3 is TGCGCCAGCAGCGCCGGGACTAGCGGGACTTCAACTACCTACGAGCAGTACTTC.

V and J are TRBV19 and TRBJ2-3; tentatively, D is TRBD1 (5 bases). There are 13 residues in the CDR3. CDR1 and CDR2 from the germline V gene are LNHDA and SQIVND (reference sequence). V gave up 9 bases and J gave up 1 base, with 11 bases separating them. CDR3 protein: CASRVVGTDTQYF. CDR3 coding DNA: TGTGCCAGCAGGGTTGTTGGCACAGATACGCAGTATTTT.

The chain joins TRBV28 to TRBJ2-7; perhaps TRBD2 as D (12 bases). Germline-derived CDR1 and CDR2 are MDHEN and SYDVKM. The CDR3 has 20 residues. V was pared by 3 bases and J by 3 bases, with 30 bases between. DNA of the CDR3: TGTGCCAGCAGTTTGCCTGGACAGGGGGCTAGCGGGAGGGCCAGCTACGAGCAGTACTTC. It is translated as CASSLPGQGASGRASYEQYF.

This rearrangement joins TRBV9 to TRBJ2-7, with D maybe TRBD2 (6 bases). V lost 5 bases and J 3 bases, leaving 15 bases between the germline ends. The CDR3 consists of 14 residues. Germline values: CDR1 SGDLS, CDR2 YYNGEE. The CDR3 region has the DNA TGTGCCAGCAGTTCCGGCGGGAAAAGCTACGAGCAGTACTTC. This gives the protein CASSSGGKSYEQYF.

The rearrangement uses TRBV4-2 and TRBJ1-4; the match to TRBD1 covers 8 bases. V was clipped by 3 bases and J by 1 base; unmatched bases: 1. Germline loops: CDR1 LGHNA, CDR2 YNFKEQ. This CDR3 has 15 residues. CDR3 DNA sequence: TGTGCCAGCAGCCAGGACAGGGTAACTAATGAAAAACTGTTTTTT. It encodes CASSQDRVTNEKLFF.

The chain employs TRBV27 and TRBJ1-3; TRBD1 is a possible D gene (5 bases). There are 15 residues in the CDR3. The V end was cut by 0 bases, the J end by 4 bases, with 10 bases between. CDR1 MNHEY and CDR2 SMNVEV come from the germline V gene (reference sequence). The CDR3 DNA sequence: TGTGCCAGCAGTTTATCGAGGGGACGCGGAAACACCATATATTTT. Its translation: CASSLSRGRGNTIYF.

The chain links TRBV28 to TRBJ2-7; TRBD2 aligns across 10 bases. CDR3 length equals 17 residues. CDR1 is MDHEN and CDR2 is SYDVKM in the germline V gene. V was pared by 6 bases and J by 2 bases, with 13 bases of the junction left unmatched. Written as DNA, the CDR3 is TGTGCCAGCAGCCAAACTAGCGGGACGCAATCTCCCTACGAGCAGTACTTC. Translation gives CASSQTSGTQSPYEQYF.

The chain employs TRBV5-4 and TRBJ1-4; D ambiguous. Germline V lookup: CDR1 SGHNT, CDR2 YYREEE (reference sequence). V was pared by 5 bases and J by 8 bases, with 10 bases between. The CDR3 has 12 residues. This CDR3 is CASRNDEEKLFF. In DNA, the CDR3 is TGTGCCAGCAGAAATGACGAGGAAAAACTGTTTTTT.

This sequence joins TRBV2 and TRBJ2-7; the D gene is possibly TRBD2 (5 bases). Germline values: CDR1 SNHLY, CDR2 FYNNEI. Trimming took off 2 bases at V and 1 base at J, with 12 bases between the two ends. The CDR3 spans 15 residues. Here the CDR3 reads CASSEYREPSYEQYF. The CDR3 DNA reads TGTGCCAGCAGTGAATACCGGGAACCATCCTACGAGCAGTACTTC. The whole variable domain, remainder taken from reference TRBV2 and TRBJ2-7, is EPEVTQTPSHQVTQMGQEVILRCVPISNHLYFYWYRQILGQKVEFLVSFYNNEISEKSEIFDDQFSVERPDGSNFTLKIRSTKLEDSAMYFCASSEYREPSYEQYFGPGTRLTVT.

In regard to this clone: This CDR3 is also generated by other DNA sequences in the sample. The gene calls are TRBV30 and TRBJ1-1; no firm D call. The CDR3 consists of 13 residues. The V end lost 0 bases, the J end lost 4 bases, and 9 bases lay between the germline ends. Germline V gene data show CDR1 as GTSNPN and CDR2 as SVGIG (reference sequence). The CDR3 spells CAWSVLRGTEAFF. The CDR3 nucleotides read TGTGCCTGGAGTGTACTACGGGGCACTGAAGCTTTCTTT.

The chain joins TRBV5-1 to TRBJ1-1; weak D call: TRBD1 (5 bases). Per germline, CDR1 SGHRS and CDR2 YFSETQ. V lost 0 bases and J lost 0, with 12 bases in between. This CDR3 spans 16 amino acids. The CDR3 protein is CASSLGGFGMNTEAFF. The CDR3 DNA follows: TGCGCCAGCAGCTTGGGGGGGTTCGGAATGAACACTGAAGCTTTCTTT.

This clone has just a few counts. The rearrangement joins TRBV27 to TRBJ2-7; a weak D match, TRBD1 (5 bases). CDR3 size: 15 residues. Trimming took off 5 bases at V and 4 bases at J, with 18 bases between the two ends. Germline lookup yields CDR1 MNHEY and CDR2 SMNVEV (reference sequence). The CDR3 loop is CASSLSTERYYEQYF. In DNA form, the CDR3 reads TGTGCCAGCAGTCTCTCGACAGAGAGATATTACGAGCAGTACTTC.

This clone has just one count. Other DNA sequences in the same sample also yield this CDR3. In nucleotides, the CDR3 is TGTGCCAGCAGGACGGGAGGGCCCTACGAGCAGTACTTC. Amino acid sequence: CASRTGGPYEQYF. This chain connects TRBV28 to TRBJ2-7, with TRBD2 matching over 8 bases. Unmatched junction bases numbered 3, after V lost 6 bases and J lost 2 bases. The CDR3 sequence is 13 residues long. Germline CDR1 is MDHEN and CDR2 is SYDVKM. Together with reference TRBV28 and TRBJ2-7, the CDR3 gives the full variable domain: DVKVTQSSRYLVKRTGEKVFLECVQDMDHENMFWYRQDPGLGLRLIYFSYDVKMKEKGDIPEGYSVSREKKERFSLILESASTNQTSMYLCASRTGGPYEQYFGPGTRLTVT.

The chain links TRBV10-3 to TRBJ2-3; no clear D gene. CDR1 is ENHRY, CDR2 SYGVKD, per germline. With 4 bases removed from V and 0 bases from J, the gap between germline ends came to 8 bases. CDR3 length: 14 amino acids. CDR3 loop: CAISAPDSTDTQYF. CDR3 in DNA: TGTGCCATCAGTGCTCCCGACAGCACAGATACGCAGTATTTT.

Details on this clone: Other DNA sequences in the same sample also yield this CDR3. This chain connects TRBV6-5 to TRBJ1-5; 9 positions match TRBD1. The trim removed 5 bases at V and 1 base at J, leaving 3 bases unmatched. The germline gives CDR1 MNHEY, CDR2 SVGAGI. CDR3 length: 15 residues. This CDR3 is CASSPTGGSNQPQHF. For the CDR3, the DNA is TGTGCCAGCAGTCCGACAGGGGGGAGCAATCAGCCCCAGCATTTT.

The genes are TRBV5-1 and TRBJ2-3; 15 bases map to TRBD2. Germline-derived CDR1 and CDR2 are SGHRS and YFSETQ. Losses at the gene ends were 6 bases for V and 6 bases for J; bases not matched to a gene: 8. CDR3 length equals 16 residues. CDR3 amino acids: CASTDFGLAGGDTQYF. The CDR3 DNA is TGCGCCAGCACTGATTTCGGACTAGCGGGAGGGGATACGCAGTATTTT. The variable domain in full, with the rest retrieved from reference TRBV5-1 and TRBJ2-3, is KAGVTQTPRYLIKTRGQQVTLSCSPISGHRSVSWYQQTPGQGLQFLFEYFSETQRNKGNFPGRFSGRQFSNSRSEMNVSTLELGDSALYLCASTDFGLAGGDTQYFGPGTRLTVL.

The rearrangement uses TRBV7-8 and TRBJ2-5, with TRBD2 matching over 8 bases. CDR3 length equals 14 residues. V lost 2 bases to trimming and J lost 5 bases; unmatched junction nucleotides: 4. Germline loops: CDR1 SGHVS, CDR2 FQNEAQ. The DNA for the CDR3 is TGTGCCAGCAGCTTACGAGCGGGAGTGGAGACCCAGTACTTC. Amino acids: CASSLRAGVETQYF.

This clone was counted a single time. The chain joins TRBV9 to TRBJ2-1; possible D gene TRBD2, 5 bases. Germline V gives CDR1 SGDLS, CDR2 YYNGEE. Trimming took 2 bases from V and 7 from J, leaving 13 bases between them. CDR3 length: 14 residues. The CDR3 here is CASSVTGIRNEQFF. CDR3 nucleotide sequence: TGTGCCAGCAGCGTTACGGGAATTAGGAATGAGCAGTTCTTC. Looking up the rest from reference TRBV9 and TRBJ2-1 gives the full variable domain: DSGVTQTPKHLITATGQRVTLRCSPRSGDLSVYWYQQSLDQGLQFLIQYYNGEERAKGNILERFSAQQFPDLHSELNLSSLELGDSALYFCASSVTGIRNEQFFGPGTRLTVL.

The gene calls are TRBV28 and TRBJ2-7, with TRBD2 as a possible D gene (5 bases). The CDR3 covers 13 residues. V dropped 4 bases and J dropped 4 bases, with 11 bases sitting between them. In germline, CDR1 is MDHEN, CDR2 SYDVKM. In DNA form, the CDR3 reads TGTGCCAGCAGTTACGGGGAGCTGTACGAGCAGTACTTC. It codes for CASSYGELYEQYF.

The chain joins TRBV27 to TRBJ2-7; 10 nucleotides line up with TRBD1. The length of the CDR3 is 15 residues. J was trimmed by 2 bases and V by 2 bases; bases with no gene match: 3. The V gene's germline CDR1 is MNHEY and CDR2 SMNVEV (reference sequence). For the CDR3, the DNA is TGTGCCAGCAGTTTAAGGGACAGGGGCCCCTACGAGCAGTACTTC. It codes for CASSLRDRGPYEQYF.

CDR3 region: CASSSGEGNQPQHF. The CDR3 DNA follows: TGTGCCAGCAGCTCCGGAGAAGGCAATCAGCCCCAGCATTTT. The rearrangement links TRBV7-9 to TRBJ1-5; D not resolved. Germline CDR1 reads SEHNR; CDR2 reads FQNEAQ (reference sequence). V lost 4 bases and J lost 2, with 9 bases in between. The CDR3 extends over 14 amino acids.

The rearrangement joins TRBV19 to TRBJ2-3; 10 bases are shared with TRBD1. The V gene's germline CDR1 is LNHDA and CDR2 SQIVND (reference sequence). Unmatched junction bases numbered 4, after V lost 9 bases and J lost 7 bases. This CDR3 has 12 residues. The CDR3 sequence: CASRDRGNTQYF. The DNA for the CDR3 is TGTGCCAGCCGGGACAGGGGTAATACGCAGTATTTT.